The 14 T cell receptor beta chains listed next were all sequenced from one sample in a study of blood T cell repertoires in COVID-19. Data came from immunoSEQ multiplex PCR; TCRdb stores just in-frame clones and leaves some out. The data show tens of thousands of clones, about nine tenths seen once. What was sequenced was peripheral blood. All receptors derive from a woman of 80 years or more with acute or convalescent COVID-19.

This chain links TRBV6-5 with TRBJ1-1; 7 bases align to TRBD1. Germline V lookup: CDR1 MNHEY, CDR2 SVGAGI. J was trimmed by 0 bases and V by 7 bases; bases with no gene match: 8. The CDR3 length is 15 residues. In nucleotides, the CDR3 is TGTGCCAGCACCACAGGGACAGTCATGAACACTGAAGCTTTCTTT. This gives the protein CASTTGTVMNTEAFF.

This clone came up once. This sequence joins TRBV28 and TRBJ2-6, with D possibly matching TRBD1 (7 bases). V was cut by 6 bases and J by 3 bases, with 21 bases left in between. Looked up from germline, CDR1 is MDHEN and CDR2 is SYDVKM. This CDR3 spans 18 amino acids. DNA for the CDR3: TGTGCCAGCAGAGGGACAGCGGGTACCCTCCTTGGGGCCAACGTCCTGACTTTC. Protein product: CASRGTAGTLLGANVLTF.

This chain joins TRBV6-5 and TRBJ2-5; 12 positions agree with TRBD1. The J segment lost 5 bases and the V segment lost 6 bases, leaving 7 bases of the junction unmatched. The length of the CDR3 is 15 residues. Germline CDR1 MNHEY, CDR2 SVGAGI. CDR3 region: CASSLGQGAWETQYF. DNA for the CDR3: TGTGCCAGCAGCCTGGGACAGGGGGCTTGGGAGACCCAGTACTTC.

This clone was picked up a small number of times. The chain carries TRBV3-1 (or the pseudogene TRBV3-2) and TRBJ2-1; TRBD2 matches at 9 bases. The length of the CDR3 is 15 residues. Unmatched junction bases numbered 4, after V lost 2 bases and J lost 5 bases. Germline values: CDR1 LGHDT, CDR2 YNNKEL (reference sequence). In DNA, the CDR3 is TGTGCCAGCAGCCAACTAGCGGGGACTCACAATGAGCAGTTCTTC. Translation gives CASSQLAGTHNEQFF.

The J gene is TRBJ1-2, the V gene TRBV19; a possible D gene is TRBD1 (6 bases). V gave up 4 bases and J gave up 5 bases, with 11 bases separating them. The CDR3 extends over 13 amino acids. Germline lookup yields CDR1 LNHDA and CDR2 SQIVND (reference sequence). The DNA for the CDR3 is TGTGCCAGTAGTAAGACAGGCGTTTATGGCTACACCTTC. It translates to CASSKTGVYGYTF.

The chain recombines TRBV19 with TRBJ2-3; 8 bases align to TRBD2. V was pared by 3 bases and J by 0 bases, with 5 bases of the junction left unmatched. Germline assignment: CDR1 LNHDA and CDR2 SQIVND (reference sequence). This CDR3 has 16 residues. The CDR3 loop reads CASSIPAGASTDTQYF. Written as DNA, the CDR3 is TGTGCCAGTAGTATCCCAGCGGGGGCTAGCACAGATACGCAGTATTTT.

The chain combines TRBV19 with TRBJ1-5; possibly TRBD1 for D (5 bases). The V end was cut by 4 bases, the J end by 2 bases, with 9 bases between. CDR1 and CDR2 (germline): LNHDA, SQIVND (reference sequence). CDR3 length: 14 residues. The CDR3 sequence: CASSTARGNQPQHF. CDR3 nucleotide sequence: TGTGCCAGTAGTACCGCCAGGGGCAATCAGCCCCAGCATTTT.

The V call is TRBV5-1, the J call TRBJ1-2; TRBD1 aligns across 8 bases. CDR3 length equals 14 residues. The J segment lost 0 bases and the V segment lost 4 bases, leaving 2 bases of the junction unmatched. CDR1 and CDR2 from the germline V gene are SGHRS and YFSETQ. The CDR3 DNA sequence: TGCGCCAGCAGCGAGGACAGGGCTAACTATGGCTACACCTTC. Translating it yields CASSEDRANYGYTF.

The V gene is TRBV7-2, the J gene TRBJ1-3; TRBD1 is a possible D gene (5 bases). The germline V and J ends were trimmed by 6 bases and 1 base, with 13 bases remaining between them. This CDR3 is built from 15 residues. Germline V CDR1 and CDR2: SGHTA, FQGNSA. The CDR3 region has the DNA TGTGCCAGCAGACCCGCCAGGGTTTCTGGAAACACCATATATTTT. This translates into CASRPARVSGNTIYF.

The genes are TRBV5-6 and TRBJ1-1, with D possibly being TRBD1 (5 bases). CDR1 is SGHDT, CDR2 YYEEEE, per germline. Trimming removed 4 bases from V and 4 bases from J, with 11 bases in between. The CDR3 is made up of 13 amino acids. The DNA for the CDR3 is TGTGCCAGCAGCCTCTCTGACAGCACTGAAGCTTTCTTT. Translation: CASSLSDSTEAFF.

A remark on this clone: One end of the junction fails to match germline, which may point to a read error. The chain is built from TRBV6-1 and TRBJ2-4; 9 bases line up with TRBD1. The CDR3 is 17 amino acids. The V gene's germline CDR1 is MNHNS and CDR2 SASEGT. The CDR3: CASSKARDREAKNIQYF. CDR3 nucleotide sequence: TGTGCCAGCAGTAAAGCCCGGGACAGGGAAGCCAAAAACATTCAGTACTTC.

V gene TRBV7-2 combines with J gene TRBJ2-3; TRBD1 matches at 7 bases. From germline, CDR1 is SGHTA and CDR2 FQGNSA. J lost 5 bases, V lost 2 bases, and 7 bases had no gene match. This CDR3 contains 15 residues. CDR3 nucleotide sequence: TGTGCCAGCAGCTTACTCGGACAGGTACAAGATACGCAGTATTTT. It encodes CASSLLGQVQDTQYF.

The chain is built from TRBV6-1 and TRBJ1-5; 12 bases are shared with TRBD1. J was trimmed by 5 bases and V by 1 base; bases with no gene match: 6. Germline V gives CDR1 MNHNS, CDR2 SASEGT. The CDR3 has 17 residues. The CDR3 region is CASSEVGGTGGHQPQHF. Written as DNA, the CDR3 is TGTGCCAGCAGTGAAGTAGGTGGGACAGGGGGCCATCAGCCCCAGCATTTT.

This chain connects TRBV5-1 to TRBJ2-2; possibly TRBD2 for D (6 bases). The CDR3 is 16 residues long. V was trimmed by 1 base and J by 3 bases, leaving 13 bases between them. Germline V gene lookup returns CDR1 SGHRS and CDR2 YFSETQ. The CDR3 region has the DNA TGCGCCAGCAGCTTGTTTGCCGGGAGTTACACCGGGGAGCTGTTTTTT. It yields the protein CASSLFAGSYTGELFF.